This TCR beta chain was profiled in a study of T cells in Graves' hyperthyroidism and ophthalmopathy. Study overall: The initial diagnosis was the point when peripheral blood was collected, ahead of any treatment.

The CDR3 regions of TCR beta were amplified from RNA transcripts. The HTBI primer set drove a first-round RT-PCR of the TCR CDR3. MiXCR was run by TCRdb on the multiplex PCR reads, yielding one entry per CDR3 protein. The sample contains hundreds of thousands of distinct CDR3 sequences, about 14% of which appear only once. V was trimmed by 5 bases and J by 6 bases, leaving 16 bases between them. CDR1 is MDHEN, CDR2 SYDVKM, per germline. The CDR3 runs to 14 residues. This clonotype was detected ten times or more. Researchers barred patients who had uncontrolled infection, other autoimmune disease, pregnancy or lactation. Diagnosis relied on clinical symptoms, serum thyroxine and TRAb, thyroid ultrasound and orbital computed tomography.

The rearrangement uses TRBV28 and TRBJ1-2; D gene uncertain. The sequence was obtained from a woman aged 18-29 years with Graves' hyperthyroidism. Sequenced input: blood. The CDR3 reads CASSTGFGRHGYTF. DNA of the CDR3: TGTGCCAGCAGTACGGGCTTCGGGAGGCATGGCTACACCTTC.